The rows below give T cell receptor beta chains drawn from one sample of a study of beta chain features in type 1 diabetes. TCRdb keeps only in-frame clones here, not all; method: immunoSEQ multiplex PCR. In the table there are around 650,000 clones, 9.5% to 15% of which are singletons. The specimen was naive CD4+ T cells from blood. The receptor set was obtained from a man younger than 45 with type 1 diabetes. Both conserved end residues are part of each CDR3. The D gene is left open where the match is weak. Only some rows state a clone size, as once, few, many or a class for expanded clones.

clone size | J gene | D gene | V gene | CDR3 protein | CDR3 DNA
. | TRBJ2-7 | . | TRBV29-1 | CSVVMSGSNYEQYF | TGCAGCGTTGTCATGTCGGGATCTAACTACGAGCAGTACTTC
. | TRBJ2-7 | TRBD1 | TRBV6-5 | CASSSDRDRGTSEQYF | TGTGCCAGCAGTTCCGACCGGGACAGGGGAACCTCCGAGCAGTACTTC
. | TRBJ2-7 | . | TRBV7-2 | CASSLVWQGNEQYF | TGTGCCAGCAGCTTAGTATGGCAGGGGAACGAGCAGTACTTC
few | TRBJ2-7 | . | TRBV28 | CASSQTQGWLNEQYF | TGTGCCAGCAGTCAGACACAGGGATGGTTGAACGAGCAGTACTTC
few | TRBJ1-1 | TRBD1 | TRBV6-5 | CASSTGTGANTEAFF | TGTGCCAGCAGCACCGGGACAGGGGCGAACACTGAAGCTTTCTTT
few | TRBJ1-2 | . | TRBV7-9 | CASSPRTDYTF | TGTGCCAGCAGCCCTAGGACAGACTACACCTTC
few | TRBJ2-2 | . | TRBV7-2 | CASSFLGAITGELFF | TGTGCCAGCAGCTTCCTGGGGGCAATAACCGGGGAGCTGTTTTTT
few | TRBJ1-6 | . | TRBV30 | CAWGLSGSYNSPLHF | TGTGCCTGGGGGCTAAGTGGGTCCTATAATTCACCCCTCCACTTT
few | TRBJ2-7 | . | TRBV15 | CATSSGHTQDEQYF | TGTGCCACCAGCAGTGGCCACACACAGGACGAGCAGTACTTC
. | TRBJ2-3 | . | TRBV30 | CAWSRRDRTDTQYF | TGTGCCTGGAGTCGCCGGGACCGCACAGATACGCAGTATTTT
few | TRBJ2-5 | . | TRBV7-2 | CASSFVKDPVRETQYF | TGTGCCAGCAGCTTTGTTAAGGACCCGGTCAGAGAGACCCAGTACTTC
. | TRBJ1-2 | . | TRBV29-1 | CSVTTWTPVGYGYTF | TGCAGCGTTACGACGTGGACTCCTGTAGGATATGGCTACACCTTC
. | TRBJ2-2 | . | TRBV5-1 | CASSLALTGNTGELFF | TGCGCCAGCAGCTTGGCATTGACAGGGAACACCGGGGAGCTGTTTTTT
. | TRBJ2-1 | TRBD2 | TRBV18 | CASSPPGLANNEQFF | TGTGCCAGCTCACCACCGGGACTAGCAAATAATGAGCAGTTCTTC
. | TRBJ1-5 | . | TRBV7-8 | CASSPISGSEPQHF | TGTGCCAGCAGCCCTATTTCAGGGTCTGAGCCCCAGCATTTT
. | TRBJ1-4 | TRBD1 | TRBV5-1 | CASSLGQALTNEKLFF | TGCGCCAGCAGCCTCGGACAGGCTTTAACTAATGAAAAACTGTTTTTT
. | TRBJ1-2 | . | TRBV7-2 | CASSLGGGLGGYTF | TGTGCCAGCAGCTTAGGGGGCGGGCTGGGCGGCTACACCTTC
. | TRBJ2-3 | . | TRBV28 | CASSFVQTGDTQYF | TGTGCCAGCAGTTTTGTACAGACGGGGGATACGCAGTATTTT
. | TRBJ2-3 | TRBD2 | TRBV5-4 | CASSFRGGGLSRTDTQYF | TGTGCCAGCAGCTTCCGCGGCGGGGGGCTCTCTCGCACAGATACGCAGTATTTT
. | TRBJ2-7 | . | TRBV9 | CASSPQTVGGAQYF | TGTGCCAGCAGCCCCCAAACAGTTGGGGGGGCGCAGTACTTC
. | TRBJ2-3 | TRBD2 | TRBV9 | CASSVEGLAGGPDTQYF | TGTGCCAGCAGCGTAGAAGGACTAGCGGGGGGCCCAGATACGCAGTATTTT
few | TRBJ2-5 | . | TRBV29-1 | CSVEKRPGETQYF | TGCAGCGTTGAAAAACGACCGGGAGAGACCCAGTACTTC
. | TRBJ1-6 | . | TRBV9 | CASSVGAYGSNSPLHF | TGTGCCAGCAGCGTAGGGGCTTACGGATCAAATTCACCCCTCCACTTT
few | TRBJ2-3 | . | TRBV2 | CANRQDYTDTQYF | TGTGCCAACCGACAGGATTACACAGATACGCAGTATTTT
. | TRBJ2-1 | . | TRBV19 | CASSIEGVGSSYNEQFF | TGTGCCAGTAGTATAGAGGGCGTGGGGAGCTCCTACAATGAGCAGTTCTTC
. | TRBJ1-1 | . | TRBV6-5 | CASSYQQGGGTEAFF | TGTGCCAGCAGTTACCAACAGGGAGGGGGTACTGAAGCTTTCTTT
few | TRBJ1-1 | . | TRBV2 | CASARELGTEAFF | TGTGCCAGCGCGAGGGAATTAGGCACTGAAGCTTTCTTT
few | TRBJ2-3 | TRBD1 | TRBV5-6 | CASSSDRGTQYF | TGTGCCAGCAGCTCTGACAGGGGGACGCAGTATTTT
few | TRBJ1-2 | . | TRBV20-1 | CGVRGSYGYTF | TGCGGGGTTAGGGGGAGCTATGGCTACACCTTC
few | TRBJ1-6 | TRBD1 | TRBV5-4 | CASSTRTGLTSPLHF | TGTGCCAGCAGCACCCGGACAGGGTTAACTTCACCCCTCCACTTT
few | TRBJ1-2 | . | TRBV7-9 | CASSLIGQVYGYTF | TGTGCCAGCAGCTTAATAGGACAAGTTTATGGCTACACCTTC
. | TRBJ1-2 | TRBD1 | TRBV6-5 | CASSRTGKGYGYTF | TGTGCCAGCAGCCGGACAGGGAAGGGGTATGGCTACACCTTC
. | TRBJ2-1 | TRBD1 | TRBV5-1 | CASSFTGTEYNEQFF | TGCGCCAGCAGCTTTACCGGGACAGAGTACAATGAGCAGTTCTTC
. | TRBJ1-2 | . | TRBV5-1 | CASSYRQDSYYGYTF | TGCGCCAGCAGCTACAGACAGGACTCCTACTATGGCTACACCTTC
few | TRBJ1-2 | TRBD1 | TRBV7-3 | CASSLTGETGTGGYTF | TGTGCCAGCAGCTTAACTGGGGAGACAGGGACGGGCGGCTACACCTTC
few | TRBJ1-1 | TRBD1 | TRBV10-3 | CAKPQGGSTEAFF | TGTGCGAAACCCCAGGGGGGGAGCACTGAAGCTTTCTTT
. | TRBJ2-3 | TRBD1 | TRBV18 | CASSPTGGGTDTQYF | TGTGCCAGCTCACCGACAGGGGGCGGCACAGATACGCAGTATTTT
few | TRBJ1-2 | . | TRBV18 | CASSLRRGHEYGYTF | TGTGCCAGCTCACTAAGAAGAGGACACGAGTATGGCTACACCTTC
. | TRBJ1-5 | TRBD1 | TRBV25-1 | CASSFIFGQGENQPQHF | TGTGCCAGCAGTTTTATTTTTGGGCAGGGGGAGAATCAGCCCCAGCATTTT
. | TRBJ1-2 | . | TRBV28 | CASSSPSYGYTF | TGTGCCAGCAGTTCTCCTAGCTATGGCTACACCTTC